This record concerns one TCR beta chain sequence. Germline-derived CDR1 and CDR2 are MNHEY and SVGAGI. There are 14 residues in the CDR3. Trimming shortened V by 2 bases and J by 3 bases, and 8 bases separated the two germline ends. This specimen comes from a study of shared clonotypes between healthy human individuals. Authors' processing steps: ImmunoSEQ gave junction-only sequences without quality scores, so filtering differed. Using immunoSEQ multiplex PCR, the repertoire was profiled, and TCRdb retains in-frame clones only, with some absent. That table gives V, J and clone size, and the DNA gave D and trimming. The sample carries roughly 500,000 clones, less than 96% recorded once. Both subsets, CD45RA+ naive and CD45RA-negative memory, were split from the CD4+ cells.

Sequenced: naive CD4+ T cells sorted from blood. Subset here: CD45RA+ positively selected. The J gene is TRBJ1-3, the V gene TRBV6-5; TRBD1 is a possible D gene (6 bases). The origin of this receptor is a woman in her 30s in good health. CDR3 coding DNA: TGTGCCAGCAGTTACGCAGGGGATGGAAACACCATATATTTT. Its protein is CASSYAGDGNTIYF.